These 20 T cell receptor beta chains were all obtained from the same sample, sequenced in a study of shared clonotypes between healthy human individuals. The data were produced by immunoSEQ multiplex PCR, yet TCRdb's version contains in-frame clones alone and is incomplete. The sample holds approximately 500,000 clones, 75% to 85% seen once. Sequenced sample: PBMCs. The receptors originated from a woman between 40 and 55 years old in good health. Some clones in this sample may be carry-over from other donors' samples.

The chain carries TRBV20-1 and TRBJ2-7; D could derive from TRBD1 or TRBD2 (5 bases each). The germline gives CDR1 DFQATT, CDR2 SNEGSKA (reference sequence). The CDR3 has 11 residues. The V and J ends lost 5 bases and 2 bases respectively, with 7 bases between them. CDR3 amino acids: CSAGGAYEQYF. In DNA, the CDR3 is TGCAGTGCTGGGGGAGCCTACGAGCAGTACTTC.

The J gene is TRBJ2-1, the V gene TRBV7-2, with 14 bases aligning to TRBD2. In germline, CDR1 is SGHTA, CDR2 FQGNSA. The CDR3 totals 15 residues. The ends lost 5 bases at V and 10 bases at J; junction bases unmatched: 7. CDR3 sequence reads: CASSTGTSGRKEQFF. CDR3 nucleotide sequence: TGTGCCAGCAGCACCGGGACTAGCGGGAGAAAAGAGCAGTTCTTC.

The V call is TRBV28, the J call TRBJ1-4; 10 nucleotides agree with TRBD1. CDR3 length: 15 residues. The junction had 9 bases not matched to a gene; V was cut back by 6 bases and J by 8 bases. Germline V gene lookup returns CDR1 MDHEN and CDR2 SYDVKM. CDR3 amino acids: CASRTPTGGWEKLFF. The CDR3 DNA reads as TGTGCCAGCAGAACCCCGACAGGGGGCTGGGAAAAACTGTTTTTT.

The V and J genes are TRBV7-8 and TRBJ2-5; no clear D. The CDR3 is 10 residues long. Deletions cut 5 bases from V and 6 bases from J, with 4 bases between. Germline CDR1 reads SGHVS; CDR2 reads FQNEAQ. CDR3 amino acids: CASSRKTQYF. In DNA form, the CDR3 reads TGTGCCAGCAGCCGAAAGACCCAGTACTTC.

V usage is TRBV5-1 and J usage is TRBJ2-1; unclear D gene. The V gene's germline CDR1 is SGHRS and CDR2 YFSETQ. CDR3 length: 12 residues. The V and J ends lost 4 bases and 9 bases respectively, with 11 bases between them. The CDR3 sequence is CASSHPYGEQFF. The CDR3 region has the DNA TGCGCCAGCAGCCACCCTTATGGTGAGCAGTTCTTC.

This chain joins TRBV2 and TRBJ2-7; the D is unclear. Trimming shortened V by 4 bases and J by 0 bases, and 7 bases separated the two germline ends. The CDR3 has 13 residues. Germline CDR1 reads SNHLY; CDR2 reads FYNNEI. The CDR3 is CASSVRDSYEQYF. The CDR3 DNA is TGTGCCAGCAGTGTTAGAGACTCCTACGAGCAGTACTTC.

V gene TRBV5-8 combines with J gene TRBJ2-7; 9 bases agree with TRBD2. Trimming at V came to 0 bases and at J to 6 bases, leaving 7 bases not matched to a gene. Germline CDR1 reads SGHTS; CDR2 reads YDEGEE. The CDR3 runs to 15 residues. CDR3 nucleotide sequence: TGTGCCAGCAGCTTGGTGGCGGGAGGGGAAACCGAGCAGTACTTC. Protein product: CASSLVAGGETEQYF.

This clone was found a few times. The V and J genes are TRBV6-4 and TRBJ2-3; the match to TRBD2 covers 7 bases. Trimming cost V 3 bases and J 4 bases; bases outside gene matches: 7. This CDR3 comprises 15 residues. CDR1 MRHNA and CDR2 SNTAGT come from the germline V gene. The DNA for the CDR3 is TGTGCCAGCAGTGATAGAGCGGGGAGCGCAGATACGCAGTATTTT. It codes for CASSDRAGSADTQYF.

In DNA, the CDR3 is TGTGCCAGTAAGACGGTACAGACCAACTATGGCTACACCTTC. Translating gives CASKTVQTNYGYTF. The chain couples TRBV19 to TRBJ1-2; D remains ambiguous. The germline gives CDR1 LNHDA, CDR2 SQIVND (reference sequence). This CDR3 spans 14 amino acids. Trimming took 7 bases from V and 2 from J, leaving 14 bases between them.

The chain is built from TRBV7-8 and TRBJ1-1; 10 bases fit TRBD1. V lost 5 bases to trimming and J lost 11 bases; unmatched junction nucleotides: 20. CDR1 and CDR2 (germline): SGHVS, FQNEAQ. This CDR3 spans 17 amino acids. The CDR3 DNA follows: TGTGCCAGCAGCCCAATCTACCCCTACGGGACAGGGGTCGTGGCTTTCTTT. The encoded protein is CASSPIYPYGTGVVAFF.

This clone was counted once. The rearrangement uses TRBV4-1 and TRBJ2-1; TRBD2 matches at 7 bases. The CDR3 extends over 16 amino acids. Germline V gives CDR1 MGHRA, CDR2 YSYEKL. The V segment lost 5 bases and the J segment 3 bases; nucleotides outside the gene matches: 10. CDR3 residues: CASSFGRTPFYNEQFF. DNA for the CDR3: TGCGCCAGCAGCTTCGGGAGGACCCCTTTCTACAATGAGCAGTTCTTC.

The rearrangement joins TRBV11-2 to TRBJ2-1; perhaps TRBD2 as D (5 bases). The germline V and J ends were trimmed by 4 bases and 10 bases, with 11 bases remaining between them. Germline CDR1 SGHAT, CDR2 FQNNGV. The CDR3 has 12 residues. The CDR3 coding sequence is TGTGCCAGCAGCTGGGTCGGGAACGAGCAGTTCTTC. Translating gives CASSWVGNEQFF. The full variable domain, its missing parts supplied by reference TRBV11-2 and TRBJ2-1, is EAGVAQSPRYKIIEKRQSVAFWCNPISGHATLYWYQQILGQGPKLLIQFQNNGVVDDSQLPKDRFSAERLKGVDSTLKIQPAKLEDSAVYLCASSWVGNEQFFGPGTRLTVL.

DNA of the CDR3: TGTGCCAGCAGCCCTTCCTTAGAGACCCAGTACTTC. This sequence encodes CASSPSLETQYF. The V call is TRBV6-6, the J call TRBJ2-5; D unclear. Per the germline V gene, CDR1 is MNHNY and CDR2 is SVGAGI (reference sequence). The germline V and J ends were trimmed by 6 bases and 4 bases, with 9 bases remaining between them. The CDR3 consists of 12 residues.

The chain uses TRBV7-9 and TRBJ2-7, with 7 positions matching TRBD1. CDR1 is SEHNR and CDR2 is FQNEAQ in the germline V gene (reference sequence). The V gene end was trimmed by 5 bases and the J gene end by 1 base; junction bases not matched to a gene: 11. The CDR3 covers 16 residues. This chain's CDR3 is CASSAPGTANSYEQYF. As DNA, the CDR3 is TGTGCCAGCAGCGCCCCCGGGACAGCAAATTCCTACGAGCAGTACTTC.

This chain links TRBV28 with TRBJ2-5; TRBD2 aligns across 10 bases. CDR1 is MDHEN and CDR2 is SYDVKM in the germline V gene. The ends lost 5 bases at V and 4 bases at J; junction bases unmatched: 10. The CDR3 has 16 residues. In DNA form, the CDR3 reads TGTGCCAGCAGTCCCGTCCCGACTAGCGGGCGAGAGACCCAGTACTTC. This translates into CASSPVPTSGRETQYF.

The rearrangement joins TRBV18 to TRBJ2-3; D gene unclear. Germline CDR1 is KGHSH and CDR2 is LQKENI. This CDR3 is 12 amino acids long. V lost 4 bases to trimming and J lost 2 bases, with 4 bases between them. The CDR3 reads CASSLVTDTQYF. The CDR3, as DNA: TGTGCCAGCTCACTAGTCACAGATACGCAGTATTTT.

The V call is TRBV28, the J call TRBJ1-5; 8 nucleotides line up with TRBD1. The germline gives CDR1 MDHEN, CDR2 SYDVKM. This CDR3 spans 16 amino acids. The ends lost 8 bases at V and 3 bases at J; junction bases unmatched: 12. The DNA of the CDR3 is TGTGCCAGCCGCCCCACAGGGGGGGTATACAATCAGCCCCAGCATTTT. Its protein product is CASRPTGGVYNQPQHF.

This clone has more than one count but fewer than ten. The chain couples TRBV30 to TRBJ2-3, with 7 bases fitting TRBD2. Trimming cost V 2 bases and J 6 bases; bases outside gene matches: 5. Germline CDR1 reads GTSNPN; CDR2 reads SVGIG (reference sequence). This CDR3 spans 13 amino acids. CDR3 sequence reads: CAWSRAGMDTQYF. The CDR3 DNA is TGTGCCTGGAGTAGAGCGGGAATGGATACGCAGTATTTT.

A few counts support this clone. J is TRBJ1-5 and V is TRBV9; 8 positions agree with TRBD1. Germline values: CDR1 SGDLS, CDR2 YYNGEE. CDR3 length: 14 residues. V was clipped by 3 bases and J by 6 bases; unmatched bases: 5. CDR3: CASSGQGAGQPQHF. CDR3 coding DNA: TGTGCCAGCAGCGGGCAGGGGGCAGGTCAGCCCCAGCATTTT.

V and J are TRBV7-6 and TRBJ2-1; D call uncertain. Per the germline V gene, CDR1 is SGHVS and CDR2 is FNYEAQ. There are 15 residues in the CDR3. Between the trimmed V and J ends, which lost 1 base and 2 bases, there was a span of 9 bases. DNA of the CDR3: TGTGCCAGCAGCTTAGGTCCCAGGCCCTACAATGAGCAGTTCTTC. Encoded protein: CASSLGPRPYNEQFF.